The 4 T cell receptor beta chains given below trace back to one sample, sequenced in a study of regulatory T cells in long-lasting Graves disease (TCRdb year 2021). The intended sense of this specimen's time point label: persistent/refractory GD, antithyroid drugs over 5 years with positive TRAb. For both TCR sequencing and RNA sequencing, RNA was extracted from PBMCs in TRIzol. Library method: multiplex PCR. The instrument given in TCRdb is Illumina HiSeq 4000. TCR beta libraries were built with iRepertoire HTBI primers and Arm-PCR amplification of CDR3 regions. TCRdb cleaned the public reads at Q25 with fastp, built clones with MiXCR and kept in-frame beta chains. Entries that share a CDR3 protein sequence are merged under the most common genes and DNA. Present in this sample are roughly 450,000 distinct CDR3 sequences, 23% of which were seen just once. The ten biggest clones cover over 25% of the sample.

Specimen: peripheral blood mononuclear cells (PBMCs), collected when the disease was refractory, from a patient treated with antithyroid drugs. Every receptor here comes from a female donor with Graves disease.

This clonotype showed up just a few times. The chain has TRBV28 and TRBJ2-3; D unclear. The CDR3 is made up of 12 amino acids. Germline V gene data show CDR1 as MDHEN and CDR2 as SYDVKM. V dropped 2 bases and J dropped 4 bases, with 4 bases sitting between them. The CDR3 spells CASSLNSDTQYF. The CDR3 DNA reads TGTGCCAGCAGTTTAAACTCAGATACGCAGTATTTT.

The rearrangement uses TRBV30 and TRBJ1-2; D perhaps matches TRBD1 (5 bases). CDR1 is GTSNPN and CDR2 is SVGIG in the germline V gene (reference sequence). This CDR3 spans 15 amino acids. Trimming removed 3 bases at V and 5 bases at J, with 19 bases between. The CDR3 nucleotides are TGTGCCTGGAGGCGATCTGGGGCAGGGAGTTATGGCTACACCTTC. Protein sequence: CAWRRSGAGSYGYTF.

The J gene is TRBJ1-2, the V gene TRBV19; unclear D gene. The CDR3 length is 14 residues. V was pared by 5 bases and J by 4 bases, with 14 bases between. In germline, CDR1 is LNHDA, CDR2 SQIVND (reference sequence). CDR3 loop: CASSRGYPSYGYTF. In DNA form, the CDR3 reads TGTGCCAGTAGTCGAGGGTATCCAAGCTATGGCTACACCTTC.

V is TRBV19 and J is TRBJ1-1; TRBD1 matches at 9 bases. CDR3 length: 15 amino acids. Germline CDR1 is LNHDA and CDR2 is SQIVND (reference sequence). After removal of 4 bases from V and 1 base from J, the junction contained 4 bases not matched to a gene. The CDR3 is CASSNTGGANTEAFF. DNA of the CDR3: TGTGCCAGTAGTAACACAGGGGGCGCGAACACTGAAGCTTTCTTT.